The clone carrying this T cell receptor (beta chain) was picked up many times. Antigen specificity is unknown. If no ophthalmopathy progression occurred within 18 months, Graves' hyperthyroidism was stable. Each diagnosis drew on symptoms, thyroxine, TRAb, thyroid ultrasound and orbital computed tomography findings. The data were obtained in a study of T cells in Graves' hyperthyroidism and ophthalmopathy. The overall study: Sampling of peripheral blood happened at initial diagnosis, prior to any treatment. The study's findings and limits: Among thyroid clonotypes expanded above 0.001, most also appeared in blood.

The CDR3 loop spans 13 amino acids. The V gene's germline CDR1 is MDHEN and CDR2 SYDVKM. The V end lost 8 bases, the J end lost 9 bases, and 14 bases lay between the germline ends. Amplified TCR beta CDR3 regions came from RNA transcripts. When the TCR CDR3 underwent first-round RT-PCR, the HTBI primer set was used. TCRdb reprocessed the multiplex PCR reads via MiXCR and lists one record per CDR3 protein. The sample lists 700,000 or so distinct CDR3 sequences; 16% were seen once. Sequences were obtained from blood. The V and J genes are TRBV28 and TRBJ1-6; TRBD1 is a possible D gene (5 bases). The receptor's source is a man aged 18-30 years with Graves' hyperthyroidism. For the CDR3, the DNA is TGTGCCAGCGTGGGGGGAGTGATTTCACCCCTCCACTTT. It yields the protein CASVGGVISPLHF.